This TCR beta chain was sequenced for a study of blood T cell repertoires in COVID-19. CDR1 MRHNA and CDR2 SNTAGT come from the germline V gene. V was trimmed by 6 bases and J by 1 base, leaving 15 bases between them. The CDR3 is made up of 15 amino acids. Method: immunoSEQ multiplex PCR; TCRdb's copy keeps in-frame clones and lacks some. The sample carries some 150,000 clones, approximately 85% recorded once. The source is a man between 60 and 70 years old who had recovered from COVID-19. This rearrangement joins TRBV6-4 to TRBJ1-1; TRBD1 is a possible D gene (5 bases). The specimen was peripheral blood. CDR3 amino acids: CASRISPQENTEAFF. The CDR3 region has the DNA TGTGCCAGCAGAATTTCCCCACAGGAGAACACTGAAGCTTTCTTT.